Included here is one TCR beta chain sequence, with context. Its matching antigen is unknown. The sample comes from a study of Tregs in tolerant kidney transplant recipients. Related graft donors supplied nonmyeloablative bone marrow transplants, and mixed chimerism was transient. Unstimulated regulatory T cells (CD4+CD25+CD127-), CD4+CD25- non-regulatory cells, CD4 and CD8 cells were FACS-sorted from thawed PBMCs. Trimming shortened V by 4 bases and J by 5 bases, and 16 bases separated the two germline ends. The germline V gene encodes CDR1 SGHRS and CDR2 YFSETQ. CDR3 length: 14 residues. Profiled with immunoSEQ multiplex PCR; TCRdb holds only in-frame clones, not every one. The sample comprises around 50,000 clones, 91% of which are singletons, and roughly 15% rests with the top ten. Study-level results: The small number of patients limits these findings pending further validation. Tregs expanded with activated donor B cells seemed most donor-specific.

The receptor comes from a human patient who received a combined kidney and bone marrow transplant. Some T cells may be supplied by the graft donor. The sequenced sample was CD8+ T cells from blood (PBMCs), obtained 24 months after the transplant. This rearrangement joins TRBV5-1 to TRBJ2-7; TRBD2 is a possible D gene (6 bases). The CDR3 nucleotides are TGCGCCAGCAGCCCGTTCATCGGAGGGGACGAGCAGTACTTC. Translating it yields CASSPFIGGDEQYF. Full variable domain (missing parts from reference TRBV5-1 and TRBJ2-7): KAGVTQTPRYLIKTRGQQVTLSCSPISGHRSVSWYQQTPGQGLQFLFEYFSETQRNKGNFPGRFSGRQFSNSRSEMNVSTLELGDSALYLCASSPFIGGDEQYFGPGTRLTVT.